The 14 T cell receptor beta chains in this list originate from one sample, sequenced in a study of CD8+ T cells in alopecia areata. Following RNA extraction, reverse transcription yielded cDNA that acted as the sequencing template. The repertoire was sequenced with immunoSEQ multiplex PCR; TCRdb's copy has only in-frame clones and lacks some. The sample comprises some 110,000 clones, roughly 50% of which are singletons, and 12% rests with the top ten. The treatment here: oral pan-JAK inhibitor, 5-10 mg twice daily. The sample here was CD8+ T cells sorted from blood, taken at week 24, from a patient treated with tofacitinib. These receptors were taken from a human donor with alopecia areata.

The chain links TRBV27 to TRBJ2-3, with 7 bases matching TRBD1. This CDR3 comprises 15 residues. In germline, CDR1 is MNHEY, CDR2 SMNVEV (reference sequence). Unmatched junction bases numbered 3, after V lost 1 base and J lost 2 bases. Here the CDR3 DNA reads TGTGCCAGCAGTTTATTAGGGACAGACACAGATACGCAGTATTTT. It codes for CASSLLGTDTDTQYF.

The V and J genes are TRBV12-5 and TRBJ2-1, with 9 bases fitting TRBD2. The CDR3 consists of 15 residues. V lost 3 bases to trimming and J lost 6 bases; unmatched junction nucleotides: 6. Germline CDR1 is LGHNT and CDR2 is FRNRAP. The CDR3 sequence is CASGFQRGAINEQFF. For the CDR3, the DNA is TGTGCTAGTGGTTTCCAGCGGGGGGCCATCAATGAGCAGTTCTTC.

CDR3 bases: TGCAGCGTTGCCGGGGTCAACACCGGGGAGCTGTTTTTT. The encoded protein is CSVAGVNTGELFF. The chain combines TRBV29-1 with TRBJ2-2; tentatively, D is TRBD2 (5 bases). Per the germline V gene, CDR1 is SQVTM and CDR2 is ANQGSEA. The V gene lost 4 bases and the J gene lost 2 bases, with 8 bases spanning the gap. CDR3 length: 13 residues.

The J gene is TRBJ2-7, the V gene TRBV27; the match to TRBD1 covers 7 bases. V shed 5 bases and J 3 bases; nucleotides not matched to a gene: 16. Looked up from germline, CDR1 is MNHEY and CDR2 is SMNVEV (reference sequence). The CDR3 runs 17 residues. The CDR3 DNA reads as TGTGCCAGCAGTCCCTCTCTCGACAGGGAAGAATTCTACGAGCAGTACTTC. Its translation is CASSPSLDREEFYEQYF.

This clone came up a few times. The chain links TRBV4-1 to TRBJ2-3; TRBD2 matches 12 bases. With 2 bases clipped from V and 1 base from J, the junction kept 7 bases outside the gene matches. The CDR3 consists of 18 residues. The germline gives CDR1 MGHRA, CDR2 YSYEKL. The CDR3 sequence is CASSQHGLAGRGTDTQYF. The DNA for the CDR3 is TGCGCCAGCAGCCAACATGGACTAGCGGGGAGGGGCACAGATACGCAGTATTTT.

The chain recombines TRBV19 with TRBJ1-2; D ambiguous. The V gene lost 11 bases and the J gene lost 3 bases, with 16 bases spanning the gap. Germline V CDR1 and CDR2: LNHDA, SQIVND (reference sequence). The CDR3 consists of 13 residues. CDR3 in amino acids: CAVRNEVDYGYTF. In nucleotides, the CDR3 is TGTGCCGTTCGGAATGAGGTAGACTATGGCTACACCTTC.

The genes are TRBV2 and TRBJ2-2; D gene ambiguous. With 6 bases removed from V and 2 bases from J, the gap between germline ends came to 7 bases. Germline CDR1 is SNHLY and CDR2 is FYNNEI. The CDR3 loop spans 13 amino acids. CDR3 region: CASREINTGELFF. CDR3 sequence (DNA): TGTGCCAGCAGGGAAATAAACACCGGGGAGCTGTTTTTT. Filled out from reference TRBV2 and TRBJ2-2, the complete variable domain reads EPEVTQTPSHQVTQMGQEVILRCVPISNHLYFYWYRQILGQKVEFLVSFYNNEISEKSEIFDDQFSVERPDGSNFTLKIRSTKLEDSAMYFCASREINTGELFFGEGSRLTVL.

The rearrangement joins TRBV7-2 to TRBJ2-3, with TRBD1 as a possible D gene (5 bases). The ends were cut back, 1 base at V and 1 base at J, with 12 bases in the middle. The CDR3 is made up of 16 amino acids. The germline V gene encodes CDR1 SGHTA and CDR2 FQGNSA. CDR3 sequence (DNA): TGTGCCAGCAGCTTAGAGCAGGGTGAGGGCACAGATACGCAGTATTTT. It encodes CASSLEQGEGTDTQYF.

The chain uses TRBV29-1 and TRBJ2-7; D might be TRBD2 (5 bases). Trimming took 5 bases from V and 6 from J, leaving 11 bases between them. The germline CDR1 and CDR2 sequences are SQVTM and ANQGSEA. This CDR3 region has 11 residues. Here the CDR3 reads CSVMGEGEQYF. The CDR3 region has the DNA TGCAGCGTTATGGGCGAGGGCGAGCAGTACTTC.

The chain combines TRBV6-5 with TRBJ1-2; 7 bases agree with TRBD1. V trimming: 6 bases; J trimming: 3 bases; junction bases outside the gene matches: 10. Per the germline V gene, CDR1 is MNHEY and CDR2 is SVGAGI. This CDR3 region has 15 residues. For the CDR3, the DNA is TGTGCCAGCAGCCTCCAAGGGGGCGAAGACTATGGCTACACCTTC. As protein: CASSLQGGEDYGYTF.

The chain is built from TRBV2 and TRBJ1-1; the D is unclear. Trimming removed 2 bases at V and 7 bases at J, with 8 bases between. Germline V lookup: CDR1 SNHLY, CDR2 FYNNEI. The CDR3 extends over 12 amino acids. The CDR3 is CASSELMGEAFF. The CDR3 DNA sequence: TGTGCCAGCAGTGAACTTATGGGTGAAGCTTTCTTT.

CDR3 sequence: CSVGRVGYEQYF. In nucleotides, the CDR3 is TGCAGCGTTGGGCGAGTAGGATACGAGCAGTACTTC. The chain is built from TRBV29-1 and TRBJ2-7; D remains unclear. The germline CDR1 and CDR2 sequences are SQVTM and ANQGSEA. The CDR3 length is 12 residues. The ends were cut back, 4 bases at V and 4 bases at J, with 11 bases in the middle.

This chain links TRBV6-6 with TRBJ1-6; possibly TRBD1 for D (6 bases). The CDR3 is made up of 16 amino acids. Trimming took 0 bases from V and 9 from J, leaving 15 bases between them. Germline CDR1 MNHNY, CDR2 SVGAGI (reference sequence). CDR3 nucleotides: TGTGCCAGCAGTTACTCGGAGGTACAGGGTGCTTCACCCCTCCACTTT. It translates to CASSYSEVQGASPLHF.

There are a few counts of this clone. The chain is built from TRBV7-3 and TRBJ1-4; no firm D call. Between the trimmed V and J ends, which lost 3 bases and 1 base, there was a span of 9 bases. The CDR3 has 15 amino acids. Germline V gene data show CDR1 as SGHTA and CDR2 as FQGTGA. CDR3 region: CASSLWRGTNEKLFF. The CDR3 DNA sequence: TGTGCCAGCAGCTTGTGGAGAGGAACTAATGAAAAACTGTTTTTT.